Below, one TCR beta chain is given with its context. The CDR3 is 16 amino acids. Trimming pared 5 bases from V and 2 bases from J, leaving 18 bases between. Germline CDR1 is SEHNR and CDR2 is FQNEAQ (reference sequence). The source of the sample is a study of T cell changes during pregnancy in multiple sclerosis. The table came from immunoSEQ multiplex PCR; TCRdb's copy has only in-frame clones and leaves some out. In the table there are 55,000 to 75,000 clones, roughly 89% of which are singletons. This TCR was recovered from a female donor in good health, enrolled as a control in a pregnancy study. The chain has TRBV7-9 and TRBJ1-2, with D maybe TRBD1 (5 bases). The specimen was peripheral blood, collected in the third trimester of pregnancy. The CDR3 nucleotides are TGTGCCAGCAGCCTTTTGTTGGCAGGGCCGAACTATGGCTACACCTTC. Amino acids: CASSLLLAGPNYGYTF. The variable domain in full, completed from reference TRBV7-9 and TRBJ1-2, reads DTGVSQNPRHKITKRGQNVTFRCDPISEHNRLYWYRQTLGQGPEFLTYFQNEAQLEKSRLLSDRFSAERPKGSFSTLEIQRTEQGDSAMYLCASSLLLAGPNYGYTFGSGTRLTVV.